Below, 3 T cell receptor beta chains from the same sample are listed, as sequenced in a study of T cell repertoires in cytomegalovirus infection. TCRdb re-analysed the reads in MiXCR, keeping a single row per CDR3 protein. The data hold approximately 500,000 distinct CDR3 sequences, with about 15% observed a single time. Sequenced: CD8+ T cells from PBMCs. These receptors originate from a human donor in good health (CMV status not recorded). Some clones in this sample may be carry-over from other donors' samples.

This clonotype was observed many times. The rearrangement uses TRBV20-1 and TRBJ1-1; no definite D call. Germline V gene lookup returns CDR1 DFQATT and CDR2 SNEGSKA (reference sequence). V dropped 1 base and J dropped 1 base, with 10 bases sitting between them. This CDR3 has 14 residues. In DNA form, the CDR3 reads TGCAGTGCTAGAGCGGTGGGCTGGAACACTGAAGCTTTCTTT. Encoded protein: CSARAVGWNTEAFF.

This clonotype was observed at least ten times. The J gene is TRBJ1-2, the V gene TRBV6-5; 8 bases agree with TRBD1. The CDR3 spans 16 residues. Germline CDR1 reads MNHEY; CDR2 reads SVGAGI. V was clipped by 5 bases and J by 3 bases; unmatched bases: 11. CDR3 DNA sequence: TGTGCCAGCAGTCCCTGGGCAGGGGGCAAAGACTATGGCTACACCTTC. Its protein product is CASSPWAGGKDYGYTF.

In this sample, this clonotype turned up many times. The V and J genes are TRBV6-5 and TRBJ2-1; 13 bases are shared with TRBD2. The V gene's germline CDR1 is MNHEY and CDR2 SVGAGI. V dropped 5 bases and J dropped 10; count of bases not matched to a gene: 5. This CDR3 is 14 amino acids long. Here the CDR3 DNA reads TGTGCCAGCAGTACCGGGACTAGCGGGAAGGAGCAGTTCTTC. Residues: CASSTGTSGKEQFF.